What follows is one T cell receptor (beta chain) and its context. Generated by immunoSEQ multiplex PCR, the TCRdb table keeps only in-frame clones and is missing some. The repertoire has 130,000 to 150,000 clones, 70% to 90% of them found once; the top ten carry about 1.2%. The data stem from a study of blood T cell repertoires in COVID-19. The CDR3 contains 13 residues. Germline lookup yields CDR1 SGHAT and CDR2 FQNNGV. V was cut by 5 bases and J by 7 bases, with 11 bases left in between. This rearrangement joins TRBV11-2 to TRBJ1-4, with D possibly being TRBD1 (6 bases). Sequencing was performed on PBMCs or T cells enriched from blood (not recorded which). The TCR sequence derives from a woman aged 25-40 years with acute COVID-19. This CDR3 is CASSTDRFEKLFF. The CDR3, as DNA: TGTGCCAGCAGCACCGACAGGTTTGAAAAACTGTTTTTT. The full variable domain, in which reference TRBV11-2 and TRBJ1-4 provide the parts outside the CDR3, is EAGVAQSPRYKIIEKRQSVAFWCNPISGHATLYWYQQILGQGPKLLIQFQNNGVVDDSQLPKDRFSAERLKGVDSTLKIQPAKLEDSAVYLCASSTDRFEKLFFGSGTQLSVL.